The text below deals with one T cell receptor (beta chain). Its antigen is not identified. The protocol was immunoSEQ multiplex PCR, while the TCRdb copy is restricted to in-frame clones and leaves out a portion. The sample carries about 31,000 clones, around 75% recorded once. This specimen comes from a study of early stage breast cancer tumors. The study's findings and limits: Commonly generated sequences made up most enriched TCRB sequences shared between patients. Tumor and normal breast were distinguished via blood comparison in about 90% of the 16 patients.

The CDR3 has 15 amino acids. V dropped 2 bases and J dropped 3; count of bases not matched to a gene: 3. CDR1 is MNHNS and CDR2 is SASEGT in the germline V gene. The sequenced sample was blood. The chain carries TRBV6-1 and TRBJ2-2, with 7 bases matching TRBD2. The receptor's source is a person aged 35-49 years with breast cancer. CDR3 protein: CASSELAEYTGELFF. The CDR3, as DNA: TGTGCCAGCAGTGAACTAGCGGAATACACCGGGGAGCTGTTTTTT.